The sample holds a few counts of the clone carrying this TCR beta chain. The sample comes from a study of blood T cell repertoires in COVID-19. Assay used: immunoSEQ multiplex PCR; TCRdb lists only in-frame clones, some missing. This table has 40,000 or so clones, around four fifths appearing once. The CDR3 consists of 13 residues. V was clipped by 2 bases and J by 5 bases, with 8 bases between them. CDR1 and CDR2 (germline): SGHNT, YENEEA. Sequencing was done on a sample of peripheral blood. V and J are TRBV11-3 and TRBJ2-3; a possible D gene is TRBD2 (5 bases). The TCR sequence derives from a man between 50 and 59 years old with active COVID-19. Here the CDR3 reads CASSLSGEDTQYF. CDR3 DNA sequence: TGTGCCAGCAGCTTATCCGGGGAAGATACGCAGTATTTT. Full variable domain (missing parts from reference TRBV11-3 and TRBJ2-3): EAGVVQSPRYKIIEKKQPVAFWCNPISGHNTLYWYLQNLGQGPELLIRYENEEAVDDSQLPKDRFSAERLKGVDSTLKIQPAELGDSAVYLCASSLSGEDTQYFGPGTRLTVL.